The next 21 T cell receptor beta chains were all read from a single sample in a study of blood T cell repertoires in COVID-19. Produced via immunoSEQ multiplex PCR; TCRdb's table is partial and in-frame only. The table shows roughly 150,000 clones, with under 95% occurring only once. Sequenced material: peripheral blood. These receptors were collected from a man aged 18 to 30 with COVID-19, enrolled during active disease.

The chain joins TRBV29-1 to TRBJ2-7; D perhaps matches TRBD2 (5 bases). The CDR3 covers 15 residues. Germline CDR1 is SQVTM and CDR2 is ANQGSEA. V lost 4 bases and J lost 2, with 18 bases in between. CDR3 residues: CSVALVEGKTYEQYF. CDR3 DNA: TGCAGCGTTGCCCTAGTTGAGGGAAAGACCTACGAGCAGTACTTC.

J is TRBJ1-5 and V is TRBV7-8, with D maybe TRBD1 (5 bases). Germline CDR1 reads SGHVS; CDR2 reads FQNEAQ. This CDR3 spans 15 amino acids. V lost 5 bases, J lost 2 bases, and 13 bases lay in between. The CDR3 region is CASSRRDLGNQPQHF. The CDR3 region has the DNA TGTGCCAGCAGCCGCCGGGACTTGGGCAATCAGCCCCAGCATTTT.

The V call is TRBV9, the J call TRBJ2-2; D is unclear. The CDR3 runs to 14 residues. Germline CDR1 reads SGDLS; CDR2 reads YYNGEE. Trimming left V 0 bases short and J 0 bases short, with 3 bases between. The CDR3 bases are TGTGCCAGCAGCGTAGCTGCGAACACCGGGGAGCTGTTTTTT. Translating it yields CASSVAANTGELFF.

J is TRBJ1-1 and V is TRBV7-2; D remains unclear. Looked up from germline, CDR1 is SGHTA and CDR2 is FQGNSA. CDR3 size: 16 residues. The ends were cut back, 5 bases at V and 1 base at J, with 17 bases in the middle. The CDR3: CASSPISSQQNTEAFF. As DNA, the CDR3 is TGTGCCAGCAGCCCTATCTCTTCACAGCAGAACACTGAAGCTTTCTTT. Full variable domain (remainder filled in from reference TRBV7-2 and TRBJ1-1): GAGVSQSPSNKVTEKGKDVELRCDPISGHTALYWYRQSLGQGLEFLIYFQGNSAPDKSGLPSDRFSAERTGGSVSTLTIQRTQQEDSAVYLCASSPISSQQNTEAFFGQGTRLTVV.

The chain has TRBV27 and TRBJ1-1; tentatively, D is TRBD1 (5 bases). This CDR3 contains 15 residues. V lost 2 bases to trimming and J lost 2 bases, with 12 bases between them. The germline gives CDR1 MNHEY, CDR2 SMNVEV (reference sequence). The CDR3 region is CASSLVGGVNTEAFF. For the CDR3, the DNA is TGTGCCAGCAGTTTAGTCGGGGGAGTAAACACTGAAGCTTTCTTT.

The chain recombines TRBV5-1 with TRBJ2-1; 8 nucleotides agree with TRBD1. Germline trimming cut 4 bases from V and 0 bases from J; bases unmatched to any gene: 6. The CDR3 is 16 amino acids. Per the germline V gene, CDR1 is SGHRS and CDR2 is YFSETQ. CDR3 sequence (DNA): TGCGCCAGCAGCGTGGACAGGGCGAGCTCCTACAATGAGCAGTTCTTC. This sequence encodes CASSVDRASSYNEQFF.

A few counts support this clone. This chain uses TRBV9 with TRBJ1-5, with TRBD1 as a possible D gene (6 bases). Trimming shortened V by 5 bases and J by 3 bases, and 15 bases separated the two germline ends. Germline CDR1 reads SGDLS; CDR2 reads YYNGEE. There are 15 residues in the CDR3. Here the CDR3 reads CASSLQGIINQPQHF. CDR3 sequence (DNA): TGTGCCAGCAGTCTTCAGGGGATCATCAATCAGCCCCAGCATTTT.

The rearrangement links TRBV5-1 to TRBJ1-6; TRBD1 is a possible D gene (5 bases). V was pared by 4 bases and J by 0 bases, with 11 bases between. CDR3 length equals 16 residues. CDR1 is SGHRS, CDR2 YFSETQ, per germline. CDR3 in amino acids: CASSARGGSYNSPLHF. The CDR3 DNA is TGCGCCAGCAGCGCCCGGGGGGGCTCCTATAATTCACCCCTCCACTTT.

This clone was recorded only once. The rearrangement joins TRBV30 to TRBJ1-1; a weak D match, TRBD1 (5 bases). Germline CDR1 is GTSNPN and CDR2 is SVGIG (reference sequence). The CDR3 is 12 residues long. The germline V and J ends were trimmed by 4 bases and 7 bases, with 13 bases remaining between them. CDR3 protein: CAWTSDRFEAFF. CDR3 DNA: TGTGCCTGGACTTCCGACAGATTTGAAGCTTTCTTT.

The chain joins TRBV6-5 to TRBJ2-7; possibly TRBD1 for D (6 bases). Germline values: CDR1 MNHEY, CDR2 SVGAGI. CDR3 length: 12 residues. The V end was cut by 6 bases, the J end by 4 bases, with 10 bases between. The DNA of the CDR3 is TGTGCCAGCAGGGGTACAGGGTACGAGCAGTACTTC. This codes for CASRGTGYEQYF.

This chain links TRBV6-6 with TRBJ2-5, with D perhaps TRBD2 (5 bases). The V gene's germline CDR1 is MNHNY and CDR2 SVGAGI (reference sequence). CDR3 size: 15 residues. Between the trimmed V and J ends, which lost 4 bases and 3 bases, there was a span of 15 bases. The CDR3 DNA sequence: TGTGCCAGCAGTTTCTGGGCTAGCCGTAAAGAGACCCAGTACTTC. Its translation is CASSFWASRKETQYF.

The J gene is TRBJ2-2, the V gene TRBV7-6, with 11 bases that match TRBD2. The germline V gene has CDR1 SGHVS and CDR2 FNYEAQ. The trim removed 2 bases at V and 4 bases at J, leaving 9 bases unmatched. CDR3 length: 18 residues. CDR3 sequence: CASSLQASGRPPTGELFF. CDR3 nucleotide sequence: TGTGCCAGCAGCTTACAGGCTAGCGGGAGGCCACCCACCGGGGAGCTGTTTTTT.

The chain employs TRBV5-6 and TRBJ1-2; tentatively, D is TRBD1 (5 bases). The V end lost 3 bases, the J end lost 4 bases, and 19 bases lay between the germline ends. The CDR3 totals 16 residues. CDR1 is SGHDT and CDR2 is YYEEEE in the germline V gene. The CDR3 coding sequence is TGTGCCAGCAGCTCACCTCTTAGACAGAGTTCCTATGGCTACACCTTC. This gives the protein CASSSPLRQSSYGYTF.

V gene TRBV4-3 combines with J gene TRBJ1-2, with D unclear. The CDR3 is 18 amino acids. The ends were cut back, 4 bases at V and 6 bases at J, with 27 bases in the middle. CDR1 LGHNA and CDR2 YSLEER come from the germline V gene. CDR3 protein: CASSLVPWRARSTDGYTF. The CDR3 nucleotides read TGCGCCAGCAGCCTAGTACCCTGGAGGGCGCGGAGTACCGATGGCTACACCTTC.

The rearrangement joins TRBV5-1 to TRBJ1-3; a possible D gene is TRBD1 (6 bases). Between the trimmed V and J ends, which lost 4 bases and 0 bases, there was a span of 14 bases. The CDR3 spans 16 residues. From germline, CDR1 is SGHRS and CDR2 YFSETQ. CDR3 region: CASSLGQPSSGNTIYF. The CDR3 nucleotides are TGCGCCAGCAGCCTTGGACAGCCGAGCTCTGGAAACACCATATATTTT.

V is TRBV13 and J is TRBJ2-7; no firm D call. Germline lookup yields CDR1 PRHDT and CDR2 FYEKMQ (reference sequence). Trimming removed 2 bases at V and 3 bases at J, with 5 bases between. This CDR3 region has 12 residues. CDR3 loop: CASSLSLYEQYF. As DNA, the CDR3 is TGTGCCAGCAGCTTATCTCTCTACGAGCAGTACTTC.

The V call is TRBV4-3, the J call TRBJ2-1, with D perhaps matching TRBD1 (6 bases). Germline assignment: CDR1 LGHNA and CDR2 YSLEER. This CDR3 has 14 residues. V gave up 1 base and J gave up 5 bases, with 9 bases separating them. CDR3 protein: CASSQGTADNEQFF. CDR3 sequence (DNA): TGCGCCAGCAGCCAAGGGACAGCCGACAATGAGCAGTTCTTC.

The J gene is TRBJ2-3, the V gene TRBV9, with D perhaps matching TRBD2 (5 bases). Per the germline V gene, CDR1 is SGDLS and CDR2 is YYNGEE. The CDR3 loop spans 15 amino acids. The V end was cut by 0 bases, the J end by 3 bases, with 11 bases between. The CDR3, as DNA: TGTGCCAGCAGCGTAGGCAAGAGGAGGACAGATACGCAGTATTTT. As protein: CASSVGKRRTDTQYF.

The chain is built from TRBV19 and TRBJ2-7, with 7 positions matching TRBD1. The germline V gene encodes CDR1 LNHDA and CDR2 SQIVND (reference sequence). This CDR3 has 15 amino acids. V gave up 2 bases and J gave up 1 base; unmatched junction bases: 5. The chain's CDR3 is CASSIRQGGSYEQYF. The CDR3 bases are TGTGCCAGTAGTATAAGACAGGGTGGATCCTACGAGCAGTACTTC.

This rearrangement joins TRBV19 to TRBJ1-3; D unclear. Germline values: CDR1 LNHDA, CDR2 SQIVND (reference sequence). The germline V and J ends were trimmed by 4 bases and 0 bases, with 10 bases remaining between them. CDR3 size: 15 residues. The CDR3 coding sequence is TGTGCCAGTAGTACCTACGGGAGCTCTGGAAACACCATATATTTT. Translating gives CASSTYGSSGNTIYF.

The chain links TRBV30 to TRBJ2-1, with unresolved D. CDR1 and CDR2 (germline): GTSNPN, SVGIG (reference sequence). The CDR3 is made up of 11 amino acids. Trimming stripped 6 bases from V and 3 bases from J, with 6 bases between. CDR3 coding DNA: TGTGCCTGCCTACTCTACAATGAGCAGTTCTTC. It specifies CACLLYNEQFF.